This T cell receptor beta chain was identified in a study of regulatory T cells in long-lasting Graves disease. This clonotype came up a few times. Time point described: newly diagnosed GD, antithyroid drugs for less than 3 months. Following extraction of RNA from PBMCs, that RNA was used to make the TCR library. The source of the patients was an endocrinology department in Xi'an, China. Trimming removed 2 bases at V and 1 base at J, with 17 bases between. CDR3 length: 17 residues. The germline V gene has CDR1 MGHDK and CDR2 SYGVNS. Construction of TCR beta libraries relied on iRepertoire HTBI primers and on Arm-PCR targeting CDR3 regions. One entry per CDR3 protein results from TCRdb running MiXCR on the multiplex PCR reads. The table shows just over 600,000 distinct CDR3 sequences, with 15% to 20% occurring only once. These data were likewise used in another study, on T cells in Graves' hyperthyroidism and ophthalmopathy.

This receptor was obtained from a woman between 25 and 40 years old with Graves disease. The sample consisted of peripheral blood mononuclear cells (PBMCs), taken at new diagnosis, from a patient treated with antithyroid drugs. The chain links TRBV25-1 to TRBJ1-1, with a tentative D call TRBD1 (5 bases). The CDR3 reads CASSETTRAGRNTEAFF. The CDR3, as DNA: TGTGCCAGCAGTGAAACAACGCGTGCAGGGAGGAACACTGAAGCTTTCTTT.